This TCR beta chain was captured by sequencing in a study of blood T cell repertoires in COVID-19. Looking at the study overall: Specimens from acute and convalescent COVID-19 originated in the United States, Italy and Spain. The cDNA or gDNA used as material had been derived from T cells, B-cell-depleted T cells, or PBMCs.

Per the original methods: Nucleated cell counts were estimated from reference gene primer amplification. Clones were sequenced by immunoSEQ multiplex PCR, and TCRdb holds only the in-frame ones, with some missing. V, J and clone size derive from that table, while D and trimming were established from the DNA sequence. The table lists 55,000 to 80,000 clones, less than 85% of them singletons. Germline CDR1 and CDR2: SGHRS and YFSETQ. CDR3 length equals 16 residues. J gave up 6 bases and V 2 bases, and 7 bases lay outside the gene matches. Sequenced sample: peripheral blood. The J gene is TRBJ2-2, the V gene TRBV5-1; 10 bases match TRBD2. The sequence came from an elderly woman with acute or convalescent COVID-19. CDR3 in amino acids: CASSFHRSGGAGELFF. The CDR3 region has the DNA TGCGCCAGCAGCTTCCATCGCAGCGGGGGGGCCGGGGAGCTGTTTTTT.